These T cell receptor beta chains were read from a single sample in a study of cytomegalovirus exposure and HLA in healthy donors. Method: immunoSEQ multiplex PCR; TCRdb's copy keeps in-frame clones and lacks some. Its listing shows about 200,000 clones. Sequenced: PBMCs. Source of these receptors: a girl aged 2 to 9 in good health and CMV-seropositive. Both conserved end residues are part of each CDR3. A D gene is named only where the DNA matches it firmly.

V gene	D gene	J gene	CDR3 protein	CDR3 DNA
TRBV7-2	TRBD1	TRBJ2-7	CASSLAQGTVTEQYF	TGTGCCAGCAGCTTAGCGCAGGGGACAGTAACCGAGCAGTACTTC
TRBV7-2	.	TRBJ1-2	CASTLQGKRVDGYTF	TGTGCCAGCACCCTTCAGGGGAAACGGGTGGATGGCTACACCTTC
TRBV4-1	TRBD2	TRBJ2-1	CASSQIAGEADNEQFF	TGCGCCAGCAGCCAGATAGCGGGAGAAGCGGACAATGAGCAGTTCTTC
TRBV7-2	.	TRBJ1-1	CASSLVGGMNTEAFF	TGTGCCAGCAGCTTAGTTGGGGGCATGAACACTGAAGCTTTCTTT
TRBV7-9	TRBD2	TRBJ2-5	CASSPLAGGAWETQYF	TGTGCCAGCAGCCCCTTAGCGGGAGGGGCTTGGGAGACCCAGTACTTC
TRBV5-1	.	TRBJ2-7	CASSLVGGTLYEQYF	TGCGCCAGCAGCTTGGTTGGAGGGACTCTCTACGAGCAGTACTTC
TRBV6-5	TRBD2	TRBJ2-1	CASSVAGGPNEQFF	TGTGCCAGCAGCGTAGCGGGAGGGCCCAATGAGCAGTTCTTC
TRBV19	TRBD1	TRBJ2-7	CASSSAGTGVDEQYF	TGTGCCAGTAGTAGTGCTGGGACAGGGGTGGACGAGCAGTACTTC
TRBV6-1	TRBD2	TRBJ2-5	CASRRGAGGQETQYF	TGTGCCAGCCGCCGGGGGGCGGGGGGGCAAGAGACCCAGTACTTC
TRBV28	.	TRBJ1-5	CASRPRLDDYSNQPQHF	TGTGCCAGCAGGCCTCGACTCGACGATTATAGCAATCAGCCCCAGCATTTT
TRBV10-3	.	TRBJ1-1	CAISERGKNTEAFF	TGTGCCATCAGTGAGCGGGGGAAGAACACTGAAGCTTTCTTT
TRBV18	TRBD2	TRBJ2-3	CASSPQAGGPTDTQYF	TGTGCCAGCTCACCTCAAGCGGGAGGGCCAACAGATACGCAGTATTTT
TRBV11-2	.	TRBJ2-5	CASSLAGNSQETQYF	TGTGCCAGCAGCTTAGCGGGGAATAGCCAAGAGACCCAGTACTTC
TRBV5-8	.	TRBJ2-7	CASSLWTPTSEQYF	TGTGCCAGCAGCTTGTGGACTCCGACTTCCGAGCAGTACTTC
TRBV21-1	.	TRBJ2-7	CANQTGSSYEQYF	TGTGCCAACCAGACAGGTTCGTCCTACGAGCAGTACTTC
TRBV4-2	.	TRBJ2-7	CASSPYRNLIYEQYF	TGTGCCAGCAGCCCCTACAGGAATCTTATCTACGAGCAGTACTTC
TRBV10-3	.	TRBJ2-7	CATQDRSYEQYF	TGTGCCACCCAGGACAGATCCTACGAGCAGTACTTC
TRBV11-2	.	TRBJ2-3	CASSLTFSGGDTQYF	TGTGCCAGCAGCTTAACCTTCTCCGGGGGAGATACGCAGTATTTT
TRBV2	TRBD1	TRBJ2-3	CASSDGDRHTDTQYF	TGTGCCAGCAGTGACGGGGACAGACACACAGATACGCAGTATTTT
TRBV19	TRBD2	TRBJ2-1	CASTLNRGGRVNEQFF	TGTGCCAGTACCCTAAATAGGGGCGGGAGAGTAAATGAGCAGTTCTTC
TRBV5-1	.	TRBJ2-7	CASSLDARVYEQYF	TGCGCCAGCAGCTTGGATGCCAGGGTATACGAGCAGTACTTC
TRBV19	.	TRBJ2-3	CASTAIQGSDTQYF	TGTGCCAGTACCGCCATACAGGGATCCGATACGCAGTATTTT
TRBV28	.	TRBJ2-7	CASSLKRYYEQYF	TGTGCCAGCAGTTTAAAGCGGTACTACGAGCAGTACTTC
TRBV7-9	TRBD1	TRBJ1-1	CASSFPQGASTEAFF	TGTGCCAGCAGCTTCCCTCAGGGGGCGAGCACTGAAGCTTTCTTT
TRBV5-1	TRBD1	TRBJ1-2	CASSPPTGVGYTF	TGCGCCAGCAGCCCACCCACAGGGGTCGGCTACACCTTC
TRBV6-5	TRBD1	TRBJ2-3	CASSYSPGQWADTQYF	TGTGCCAGCAGTTACTCGCCGGGACAGTGGGCAGATACGCAGTATTTT
TRBV11-2	TRBD1	TRBJ2-7	CASSLTGEYYEQYF	TGTGCCAGCAGCCTTACAGGGGAGTACTACGAGCAGTACTTC
TRBV28	.	TRBJ2-2	CASSFSGGNTGELFF	TGTGCCAGCAGTTTCTCCGGGGGAAACACCGGGGAGCTGTTTTTT
TRBV2	TRBD1	TRBJ2-3	CASRARRDRGTDTQYF	TGTGCCAGCAGGGCACGCCGGGACAGGGGCACAGATACGCAGTATTTT
TRBV7-2	.	TRBJ1-5	CASSFREDQPQHF	TGTGCCAGCAGCTTTAGAGAGGATCAGCCCCAGCATTTT
TRBV14	TRBD1	TRBJ1-1	CASSQADRVNTEAFF	TGTGCCAGCAGCCAAGCGGACAGGGTGAACACTGAAGCTTTCTTT
TRBV28	TRBD2	TRBJ2-5	CATTYFLEGRGTQYF	TGTGCCACCACCTATTTCCTCGAAGGGAGGGGGACCCAGTACTTC
TRBV29-1	TRBD2	TRBJ2-2	CSVVLASGRSTGELFF	TGCAGCGTTGTGTTGGCGAGCGGGAGGAGCACCGGGGAGCTGTTTTTT
TRBV7-2	.	TRBJ2-2	CASSPGPGRGGAGELFF	TGTGCCAGCAGCCCAGGGCCGGGTCGGGGCGGGGCCGGGGAGCTGTTTTTT
TRBV4-1	.	TRBJ2-1	CASSQDIPNEQFF	TGCGCCAGCAGCCAAGATATCCCGAATGAGCAGTTCTTC
TRBV6-6	TRBD1	TRBJ1-6	CASSYSTQGDSPLHF	TGTGCCAGCAGTTACTCGACCCAGGGGGATTCACCCCTCCACTTT
TRBV28	TRBD1	TRBJ2-5	CASSSDRGPRSFQETQYF	TGTGCCAGCAGCTCTGACAGGGGGCCCCGTAGCTTTCAAGAGACCCAGTACTTC
TRBV11-2	.	TRBJ1-5	CASSSQGTNQPQHF	TGTGCCAGCAGCTCGCAGGGTACCAACCAGCCCCAGCATTTT
TRBV5-4	TRBD2	TRBJ2-5	CASSGRLAGGKETQYF	TGTGCCAGCAGCGGACGACTAGCGGGAGGGAAAGAGACCCAGTACTTC
TRBV5-8	.	TRBJ2-7	CASSGGNTRHSYEQYF	TGTGCCAGCAGCGGGGGGAACACTCGCCATTCCTACGAGCAGTACTTC
TRBV12-5	TRBD2	TRBJ2-2	CASGPAGTSGELFF	TGTGCTAGTGGTCCCGCCGGGACTAGCGGGGAGCTGTTTTTT
TRBV28	.	TRBJ2-7	CASSTEGGTSYEQYF	TGTGCCAGCAGCACCGAGGGTGGAACCTCCTACGAGCAGTACTTC
TRBV28	.	TRBJ2-7	CASGTRTQTTYEQYF	TGTGCCAGCGGAACCCGGACACAGACGACTTACGAGCAGTACTTC
TRBV7-8	.	TRBJ2-3	CASSSLTSYTQYF	TGTGCCAGCAGCTCGCTTACTAGTTATACGCAGTATTTT
TRBV30	TRBD1	TRBJ2-7	CAWRHHRDSPYEQYF	TGTGCCTGGAGACACCACCGGGACAGTCCCTACGAGCAGTACTTC
TRBV7-2	.	TRBJ1-4	CASSLAPRSSEKLFF	TGTGCCAGCAGCTTAGCCCCTCGGTCGAGTGAAAAACTGTTTTTT
TRBV15	TRBD2	TRBJ2-7	CATSSSGEFYEQYF	TGTGCCACCAGCTCTAGCGGGGAATTCTACGAGCAGTACTTC
TRBV29-1	.	TRBJ2-7	CSVESSSGLSYEQYF	TGCAGCGTTGAGAGTAGCAGCGGTCTTTCCTACGAGCAGTACTTC
TRBV5-6	TRBD2	TRBJ2-7	CASSLGLAGLEQYF	TGTGCCAGCAGTCTGGGACTAGCGGGGCTCGAGCAGTACTTC
TRBV4-1	TRBD1	TRBJ2-5	CASSQLVGTGIRETQYF	TGCGCCAGCAGCCAATTGGTAGGGACAGGCATTAGGGAGACCCAGTACTTC
TRBV28	TRBD1	TRBJ2-1	CASSNDRETSYNEQFF	TGTGCCAGCAGTAATGACAGGGAGACCTCCTACAATGAGCAGTTCTTC
TRBV27	.	TRBJ1-5	CASSLTGDQPQHF	TGTGCCAGCAGCTTAACAGGAGATCAGCCCCAGCATTTT
TRBV29-1	TRBD1	TRBJ1-2	CSVERQDRGYGYTF	TGCAGCGTCGAAAGACAGGACAGGGGCTATGGCTACACCTTC
TRBV5-4	.	TRBJ2-7	CASSLGGATYEQYF	TGTGCCAGCAGCTTGGGAGGAGCGACCTACGAGCAGTACTTC
TRBV5-4	.	TRBJ1-1	CASSRRGNTEAFF	TGTGCCAGCAGCCGCAGGGGGAACACTGAAGCTTTCTTT